A single sample gave rise to the 4 T cell receptor beta chains below, sequenced in a study of Ad26.COV2.S vaccination and SARS-CoV-2 variants. Treatment reported: some 20 received Ad26.COV2.S at low or high dose, single or two shots; roughly 5 received placebo; per-sample allocation not given. Sampling took place 63 days after the first vaccine or placebo injection. Profiled with immunoSEQ multiplex PCR; TCRdb holds only in-frame clones, not every one. The sample comprises 350,000 to 450,000 clones, around nine tenths of which are singletons, and around 1.9% rests with the top ten. Here the sequenced sample was peripheral blood, taken in a trial of Ad26.COV2.S vaccine versus placebo. The receptors shown here come from a person between 18 and 60 years old who received the Ad26.COV2.S COVID-19 vaccine or a placebo.

The J gene is TRBJ1-1, the V gene TRBV19; tentatively, D is TRBD1 (5 bases). Germline lookup yields CDR1 LNHDA and CDR2 SQIVND (reference sequence). Trimming removed 3 bases at V and 1 base at J, with 9 bases between. The CDR3 covers 14 residues. The CDR3 DNA is TGTGCCAGTAGTATCCCCGGGGCGAACACTGAAGCTTTCTTT. Translation: CASSIPGANTEAFF.

V is TRBV7-2 and J is TRBJ1-3; possibly TRBD1 for D (6 bases). This CDR3 is built from 17 residues. V lost 5 bases and J lost 0, with 17 bases in between. Germline lookup yields CDR1 SGHTA and CDR2 FQGNSA. The CDR3 is CASSPLPGQSSGNTIYF. The CDR3 region has the DNA TGTGCCAGCAGCCCCCTTCCGGGACAAAGCTCTGGAAACACCATATATTTT.

CDR3 coding DNA: TGTGCCAGCGCCACCGGGCCCACTAATGAAAAACTGTTTTTT. This sequence encodes CASATGPTNEKLFF. V is TRBV2 and J is TRBJ1-4; D is undetermined. The CDR3 sequence is 14 residues long. Trimming left V 8 bases short and J 2 bases short, with 12 bases between. The V gene's germline CDR1 is SNHLY and CDR2 FYNNEI.

The chain uses TRBV5-8 and TRBJ1-4; D remains ambiguous. Trimming stripped 0 bases from V and 2 bases from J, with 8 bases between. This CDR3 has 15 amino acids. Germline CDR1 SGHTS, CDR2 YDEGEE. CDR3 in DNA: TGTGCCAGCAGCTTGGGGAGATTCACTAATGAAAAACTGTTTTTT. This codes for CASSLGRFTNEKLFF. Looking up the rest from reference TRBV5-8 and TRBJ1-4 gives the full variable domain: EAGVTQSPTHLIKTRGQQATLRCSPISGHTSVYWYQQALGLGLQFLLWYDEGEERNRGNFPPRFSGRQFPNYSSELNVNALELEDSALYLCASSLGRFTNEKLFFGSGTQLSVL.